Listed below are T cell receptor beta chains from one sample, sequenced in a study of cytomegalovirus exposure and HLA in healthy donors. Clones were sequenced by immunoSEQ multiplex PCR, and TCRdb holds only the in-frame ones, with some missing. The sample has 150,000 or so clones; 72% are singletons. Input material: PBMCs. The receptors originated from a human donor in good health. CDR3s include the opening cysteine and the closing phenylalanine or tryptophan. A D gene is named only where the DNA matches it firmly. Only part of the rows carry a size: once, few, many, or a class if the clone is expanded.

v_gene	d_gene	j_gene	abundance	CDR3nt	CDR3aa
TRBV19	TRBD1	TRBJ1-5	.	TGTGCCAGTAGTACGACAGGGGGCCTATCATATCGCAATCAGCCCCAGCATTTT	CASSTTGGLSYRNQPQHF
TRBV9	TRBD1	TRBJ1-2	.	TGTGCCAGCAGCGTAGTGTCAGGGGGCGACTATGGCTACACCTTC	CASSVVSGGDYGYTF
TRBV6-5	TRBD1	TRBJ2-6	.	TGTGCCAGCAGCTTAACAGGGGACGGGGCCAACGTCCTGACTTTC	CASSLTGDGANVLTF
TRBV7-9	TRBD1	TRBJ1-1	.	TGTGCCAGCAGCTTAACGACAGGGGGCCTAATACAGGGAGCTTTCTTT	CASSLTTGGLIQGAFF
TRBV6-6	.	TRBJ2-7	.	TGTGCCAGCAGTCCCTATTACGAGCAGTACTTC	CASSPYYEQYF
TRBV10-1	TRBD2	TRBJ2-1	.	TGCGCCAGCACAAAGACTAGCGGGGACGGTCCACATGAGCAGTTCTTC	CASTKTSGDGPHEQFF
TRBV7-9	.	TRBJ2-7	.	TGTGCCAGCAGCTTAACTATTTTTGGGCAGTACTTC	CASSLTIFGQYF
TRBV20-1	.	TRBJ2-1	.	TGCAGTGCTAGACAGGGTAGTGAGCAGTTCTTC	CSARQGSEQFF
TRBV18	.	TRBJ1-6	.	TGTGCCAGCTCGGAAGTCGGCAGGGGCGGTTCACCCCTCCACTTT	CASSEVGRGGSPLHF
TRBV11-2	TRBD1	TRBJ2-7	few	TGTGCCAGCAGCTTAGCCCACCTACAGGGGGCCTCCTACGAGCAGTACTTC	CASSLAHLQGASYEQYF
TRBV19	.	TRBJ1-2	.	TGTGCCAGTAGGGACAGCTCTTTCTATGGCTACACCTTC	CASRDSSFYGYTF
TRBV14	.	TRBJ2-7	once	TGTGCCAGCAGCCAAGCGGGGGACTACGAGCAGTACTTC	CASSQAGDYEQYF
TRBV2	.	TRBJ1-5	once	TGTGCCAGCAGTGAAGCGGGCAGGGGCAATCAGCCCCAGCATTTT	CASSEAGRGNQPQHF
TRBV4-2	TRBD1	TRBJ1-1	.	TGTGCCAGCAGCCAATCCGGGACAGTGAACACTGAAGCTTTCTTT	CASSQSGTVNTEAFF
TRBV7-8	TRBD1	TRBJ2-2	few	TGTGCCAGCAGCAGACTCACCGACAGGGACACCGGGGAGCTGTTTTTT	CASSRLTDRDTGELFF
TRBV9	.	TRBJ2-1	.	TGTGCCAGCAGCGTGGGACACAACTCCTACAATGAGCAGTTCTTC	CASSVGHNSYNEQFF
TRBV2	.	TRBJ1-4	few	TGTGCCAGCTGTCGGGGACACCTCGCAACTAATGAAAAACTGTTTTTT	CASCRGHLATNEKLFF
TRBV11-2	.	TRBJ2-7	.	TGTGCCAGCAGCTTTTGGGGGCCGAACTCCTACGAGCAGTACTTC	CASSFWGPNSYEQYF
TRBV25-1	TRBD1	TRBJ2-7	few	TGTGCCAGCAGTGGGACAGGGGGCTCCTACGAGCAGTACTTC	CASSGTGGSYEQYF
TRBV5-6	TRBD2	TRBJ2-1	.	TGTGCCAGCAGCTTGGTAGCGGGGGGGTCCAATGAGCAGTTCTTC	CASSLVAGGSNEQFF
TRBV4-1	TRBD2	TRBJ2-7	.	TGCGCCAGCAGCCAAGAGAAGCGGGGGGGCATCTACGAGCAGTACTTC	CASSQEKRGGIYEQYF